This TCR beta chain is from a study of blood T cell repertoires in COVID-19. Whole-study context: The United States, Italy and Spain supplied acute and convalescent COVID-19 samples. PBMCs, B-cell-depleted T cells, or T cells provided the cDNA or gDNA that made up the material.

Original methodology: Nucleated cell counts were estimated from reference gene primer amplification. Using immunoSEQ multiplex PCR, the repertoire was profiled, and TCRdb retains in-frame clones only, with some absent. V and J calls and clone size follow that table, whereas D and trimming were derived from the DNA. The sample includes 95,000 to 110,000 clones, 88% of them seen just once. Germline CDR1 and CDR2: LGHNA and YNFKEQ. V was clipped by 0 bases and J by 2 bases; unmatched bases: 7. The CDR3 is 16 residues long. This clone showed up just a few times. This sequence originates from a man aged 50-59 years with active or convalescent COVID-19. The sequencing sample was made of peripheral blood. The chain has TRBV4-2 and TRBJ2-7; 7 bases agree with TRBD2. CDR3 in amino acids: CASSQDNDGRTYEQYF. In DNA, the CDR3 is TGTGCCAGCAGCCAAGATAATGACGGGAGGACCTACGAGCAGTACTTC.